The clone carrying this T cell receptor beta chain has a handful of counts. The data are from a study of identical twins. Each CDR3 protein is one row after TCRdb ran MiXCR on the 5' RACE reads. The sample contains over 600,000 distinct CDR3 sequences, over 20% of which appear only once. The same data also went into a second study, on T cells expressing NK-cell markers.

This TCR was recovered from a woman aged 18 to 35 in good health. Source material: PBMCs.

CDR3 region: CSVGRVGAPYEQYF. The CDR3 nucleotides are TGCAGTGTGGGTAGAGTGGGAGCACCCTACGAGCAGTACTTC. This chain joins TRBV20-1 and TRBJ2-7; perhaps TRBD2 as D (5 bases). Deletions cut 7 bases from V and 2 bases from J, with 18 bases between. CDR3 size: 14 residues. CDR1 and CDR2 from the germline V gene are DFQATT and SNEGSKA (reference sequence).